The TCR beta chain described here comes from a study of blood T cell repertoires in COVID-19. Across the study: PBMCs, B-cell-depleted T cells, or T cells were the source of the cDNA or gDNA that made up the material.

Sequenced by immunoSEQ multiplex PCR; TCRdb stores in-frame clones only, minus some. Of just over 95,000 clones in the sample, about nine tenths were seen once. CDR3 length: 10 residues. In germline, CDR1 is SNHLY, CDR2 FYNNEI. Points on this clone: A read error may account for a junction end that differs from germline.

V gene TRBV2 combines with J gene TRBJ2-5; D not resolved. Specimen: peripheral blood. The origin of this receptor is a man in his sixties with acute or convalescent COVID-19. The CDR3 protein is CASSEETQYF. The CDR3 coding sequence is TGTGCCAGCAGCGAAGAGACCCAGTACTTC. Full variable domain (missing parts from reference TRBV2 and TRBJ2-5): EPEVTQTPSHQVTQMGQEVILRCVPISNHLYFYWYRQILGQKVEFLVSFYNNEISEKSEIFDDQFSVERPDGSNFTLKIRSTKLEDSAMYFCASSEETQYFGPGTRLLVL.